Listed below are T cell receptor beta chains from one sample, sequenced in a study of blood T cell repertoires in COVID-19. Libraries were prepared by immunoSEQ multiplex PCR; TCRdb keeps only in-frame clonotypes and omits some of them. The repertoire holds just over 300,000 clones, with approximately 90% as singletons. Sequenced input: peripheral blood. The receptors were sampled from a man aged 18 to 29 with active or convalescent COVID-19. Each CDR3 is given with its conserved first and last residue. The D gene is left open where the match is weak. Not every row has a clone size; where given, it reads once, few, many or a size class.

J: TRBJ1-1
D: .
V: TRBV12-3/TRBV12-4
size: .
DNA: TGTGCCAGCAGTTTAGCGCCAGGGCTAGCTTTCTTT
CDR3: CASSLAPGLAFF

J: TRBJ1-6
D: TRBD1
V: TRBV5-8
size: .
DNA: TGTGCCAGCAGCTTTTCAGACAGGGGAAATTCACCCCTCCACTTT
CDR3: CASSFSDRGNSPLHF

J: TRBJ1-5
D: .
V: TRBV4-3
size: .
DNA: TGCGCCAGCAGCCAAGAACGCCAGGGGTATCAGCCCCAGCATTTT
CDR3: CASSQERQGYQPQHF

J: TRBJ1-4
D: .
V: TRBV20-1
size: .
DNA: TGCAGTGCTAGTGTACCGACAGCAACTAATGAAAAACTGTTTTTT
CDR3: CSASVPTATNEKLFF

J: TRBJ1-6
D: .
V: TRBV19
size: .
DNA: TGTGCCACGAAACGTACAGAAAATTCACCCCTCCACTTT
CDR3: CATKRTENSPLHF

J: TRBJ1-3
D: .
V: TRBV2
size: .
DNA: TGTGCCAGCAGCACGGGTCCGATCAGCTCTGGAAACACCATATATTTT
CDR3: CASSTGPISSGNTIYF

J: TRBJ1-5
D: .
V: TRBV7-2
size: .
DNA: TGTGCCAGCAGCTTAGGCGGCAGAAATCAGCCCCAGCATTTT
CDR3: CASSLGGRNQPQHF

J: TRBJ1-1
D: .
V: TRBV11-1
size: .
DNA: TGTGCCAGCAGACGACAACCGGACACTGAAGCTTTCTTT
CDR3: CASRRQPDTEAFF

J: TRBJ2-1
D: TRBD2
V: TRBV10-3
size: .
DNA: TGTGCCATCAGTGAGTCCTTAGGACTAGCGGCAGGATTTGAGCAGTTCTTC
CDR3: CAISESLGLAAGFEQFF

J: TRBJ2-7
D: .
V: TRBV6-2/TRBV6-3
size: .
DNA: TGTGCCAGCAGTTACGGTGGCGGCCCCTACGAGCAGTACTTC
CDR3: CASSYGGGPYEQYF

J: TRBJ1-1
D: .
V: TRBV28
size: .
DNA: TGTGCCAGCAGTTTGTTCACCAGGGGTAACACTGAAGCTTTCTTT
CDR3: CASSLFTRGNTEAFF

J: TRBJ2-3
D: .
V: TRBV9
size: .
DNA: TGTGCCAGCAGCGTATACGGCGGGGATGATACGCAGTATTTT
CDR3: CASSVYGGDDTQYF

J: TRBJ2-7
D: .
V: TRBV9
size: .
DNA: TGTGCCAGCAGCGTGGGACAAACCTACGAGCAGTACTTC
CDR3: CASSVGQTYEQYF

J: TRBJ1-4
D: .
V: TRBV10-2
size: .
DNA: TGCGCCAGCAGTGAGTCTCGTGAAAAACTGTTTTTT
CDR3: CASSESREKLFF

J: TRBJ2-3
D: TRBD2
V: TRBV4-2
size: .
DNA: TGTGCCAGCAGCCAAGATACTAGCGGGACCTTCCTCACAGATACGCAGTATTTT
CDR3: CASSQDTSGTFLTDTQYF

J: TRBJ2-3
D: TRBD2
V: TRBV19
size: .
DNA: TGTGCCAGTAGTAAAGGACTAGCGGGGACCACAGATACGCAGTATTTT
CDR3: CASSKGLAGTTDTQYF

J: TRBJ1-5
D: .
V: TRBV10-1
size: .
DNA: TGCGCCACCTCGGAGGGTGGCAATCAGCCCCAGCATTTT
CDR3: CATSEGGNQPQHF

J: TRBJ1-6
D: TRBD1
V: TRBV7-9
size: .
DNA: TGTGCCAGCAGCTCCACGACAGGGGATAGGTCCTATAATTCACCCCTCCACTTT
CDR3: CASSSTTGDRSYNSPLHF

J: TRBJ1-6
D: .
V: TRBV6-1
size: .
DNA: TGTGCCAGCAGTGCAAGCCCACCTAGCTCCTATAATTCACCCCTCCACTTT
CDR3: CASSASPPSSYNSPLHF

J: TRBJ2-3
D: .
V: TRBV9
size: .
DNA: TGTGCCAGCAGCGTAGATGGTTTAGCGCCTGATACGCAGTATTTT
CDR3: CASSVDGLAPDTQYF

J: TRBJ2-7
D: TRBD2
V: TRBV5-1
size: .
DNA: TGCGCCAGCAGCGACCCTAGCGGGAGGGCCCACTACGAGCAGTACTTC
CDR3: CASSDPSGRAHYEQYF

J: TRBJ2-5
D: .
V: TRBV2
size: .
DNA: TGTGCCAGCAGTGGATCTGGTTACAGGGAAGAGACCCAGTACTTC
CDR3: CASSGSGYREETQYF

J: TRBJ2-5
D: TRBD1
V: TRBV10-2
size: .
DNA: TGCGCCAGCAGGCGCGGACAGGGGCTGGGGGAGACCCAGTACTTC
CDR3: CASRRGQGLGETQYF

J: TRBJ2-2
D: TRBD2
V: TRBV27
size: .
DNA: TGTGCCAGCAGTCCTGGGGTACTAGCGGGAGCTAACACCGGGGAGCTGTTTTTT
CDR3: CASSPGVLAGANTGELFF

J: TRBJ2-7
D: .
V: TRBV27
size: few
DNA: TGTGCCAGCAGTCCAGGACAGAACTACGAGCAGTACTTC
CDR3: CASSPGQNYEQYF

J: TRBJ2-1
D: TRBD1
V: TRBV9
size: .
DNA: TGTGCCAGCAGCGAGCCGACAGGGAGCTCCTACAATGAGCAGTTCTTC
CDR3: CASSEPTGSSYNEQFF

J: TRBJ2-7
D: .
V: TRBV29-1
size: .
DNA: TGCAGCGGATTGACAGGCTACGAGCAGTACTTC
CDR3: CSGLTGYEQYF

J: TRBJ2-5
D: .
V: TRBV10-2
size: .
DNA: TGCGCCAGCAGCCAAGCTCCGGGGGAGACCCAGTACTTC
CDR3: CASSQAPGETQYF

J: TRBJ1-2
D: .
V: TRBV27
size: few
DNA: TGTGCCAGCAGTTCAGGAAACTATGGCTACACCTTC
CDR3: CASSSGNYGYTF

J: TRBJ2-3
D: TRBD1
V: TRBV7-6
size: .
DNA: TGTGCCAGCAGCTTAGTCCCTGGACAGGGTATCATAGATACGCAGTATTTT
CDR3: CASSLVPGQGIIDTQYF